This TCR beta chain was retrieved from a study (dated by TCRdb to about 2016). The method was RT-PCR. TCRdb shows the sequencer as Illumina MiSeq. TCRdb ran its own pipeline on the public reads, namely fastp trimming at Q25 and MiXCR clone calling, and kept in-frame beta chains. Duplicate CDR3 protein sequences are folded into a single record with the most common DNA and genes. For this sample the table gives more than 600,000 distinct CDR3 sequences, of which approximately 14% were detected only once. Of the sample, about 3.9% is held by the ten largest clones. This clonotype was recorded many times. It lacks a known antigen. No base qualities exist here, and no much larger clone lies one base off it. The CDR3 runs 14 amino acids, cysteine and phenylalanine included. Only the CDR3 region is kept as DNA, spanning 42 bases read in frame from base 1. A distance of 18 bases separates the germline ends of V and J, which lose 5 bases and 8 bases respectively. The germline V gene supplies CDR1 SGHTA and CDR2 FQGTGA.

The sequencing sample was made of memory CD4+ T cells from blood. This TCR was recovered from a female donor in good health, serving as a healthy control. The V and J genes are TRBV7-3 and TRBJ1-2; no confident D gene assignment can be made. CDR3 loop: CASSVDGIYGGYTF. The DNA sequence follows: TGTGCCAGCAGCGTGGACGGGATTTATGGAGGCTACACCTTC. With the rest looked up from the reference TRBV7-3 and TRBJ1-2 genes rather than sequenced, the full variable domain is GAGVSQTPSNKVTEKGKYVELRCDPISGHTALYWYRQSLGQGPEFLIYFQGTGAADDSGLPNDRFFAVRPEGSVSTLKIQRTERGDSAVYLCASSVDGIYGGYTFGSGTRLTVV.